This TCR beta chain was identified in a study of blood T cells in healthy people across ages. Regarding the study as a whole: TCR beta diversity, measured per million T cells, fell in a roughly linear way with age.

Primers used in a second PCR of about 7 to 11 cycles were a sample-barcoded 5' primer and a J-beta primer mix. MiXCR was run by TCRdb on the 5' RACE reads, yielding one entry per CDR3 protein. Among hundreds of thousands of distinct CDR3 sequences listed, under 55% were seen once. This clonotype was counted between two and nine times. Its antigen remains unknown. The sequencing input was blood. This clonotype originated in a man in his sixties in good health.

CDR3 sequence reads: CASPSARGYGYTF. The CDR3 nucleotides are TGTGCCAGCCCCTCGGCCAGGGGCTATGGCTACACCTTC. The chain carries TRBV27 and TRBJ1-2, with D tentatively TRBD1 (6 bases). The germline V gene encodes CDR1 MNHEY and CDR2 SMNVEV (reference sequence). The CDR3 is made up of 13 amino acids. Trimming took off 8 bases at V and 4 bases at J, with 14 bases between the two ends.